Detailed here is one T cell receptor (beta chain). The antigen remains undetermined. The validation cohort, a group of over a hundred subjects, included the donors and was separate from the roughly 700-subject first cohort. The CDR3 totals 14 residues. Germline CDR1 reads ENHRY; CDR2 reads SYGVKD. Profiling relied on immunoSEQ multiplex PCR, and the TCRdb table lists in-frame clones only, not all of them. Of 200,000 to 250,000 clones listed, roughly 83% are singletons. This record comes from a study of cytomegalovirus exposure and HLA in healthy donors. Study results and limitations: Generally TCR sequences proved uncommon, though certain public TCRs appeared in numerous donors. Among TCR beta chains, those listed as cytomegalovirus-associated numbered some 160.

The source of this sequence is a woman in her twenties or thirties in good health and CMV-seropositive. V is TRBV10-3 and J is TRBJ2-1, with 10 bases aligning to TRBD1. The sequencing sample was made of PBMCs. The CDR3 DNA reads TGTGCTTATGGCCGGGACAGGGGACAGGGTGAGCAGTTCTTC. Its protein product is CAYGRDRGQGEQFF.